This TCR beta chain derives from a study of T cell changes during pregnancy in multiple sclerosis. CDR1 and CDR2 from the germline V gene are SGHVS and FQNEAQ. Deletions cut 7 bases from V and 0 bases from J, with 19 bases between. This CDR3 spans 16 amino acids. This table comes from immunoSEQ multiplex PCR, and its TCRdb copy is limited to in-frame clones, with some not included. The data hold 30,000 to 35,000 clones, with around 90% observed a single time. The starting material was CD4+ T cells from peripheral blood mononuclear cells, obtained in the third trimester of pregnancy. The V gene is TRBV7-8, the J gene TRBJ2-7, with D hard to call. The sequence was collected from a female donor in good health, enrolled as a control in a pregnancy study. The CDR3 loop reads CASIERGHLSSYEQYF. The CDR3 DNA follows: TGTGCCAGCATCGAACGTGGGCACCTCAGCTCCTACGAGCAGTACTTC.